Shown below are 6 T cell receptor beta chains from a single sample sequenced in a study of human T cells and chemical hapten exposure. The time point is: patch test 3, about 24 weeks after DPC sensitization. Treatment of the sample: therapeutic diphenylcyclopropenone sensitization with weekly scalp DPC. TCRdb re-called the RACE reads with MiXCR, one entry per CDR3 protein. Of about 190,000 distinct CDR3 sequences in the sample, about 22% are singletons; the top ten hold roughly 2.5%. The sequences come from whole blood, collected in connection with sensitization to the hapten diphenylcyclopropenone (DPC). These receptors originate from a woman aged 35 to 49 with alopecia areata. Some clones in this sample may be carry-over from other donors' samples.

The table lists this clonotype with many counts. The genes are TRBV18 and TRBJ2-1; D is ambiguous. This CDR3 comprises 11 residues. Germline V gene data show CDR1 as KGHSH and CDR2 as LQKENI. Trimming removed 2 bases from V and 8 bases from J, with 4 bases in between. The CDR3: CASSPLDEQFF. The DNA for the CDR3 is TGTGCCAGCTCACCATTGGATGAGCAGTTCTTC. Supplemented by reference TRBV18 and TRBJ2-1, the full variable domain reads NAGVMQNPRHLVRRRGQEARLRCSPMKGHSHVYWYRQLPEEGLKFMVYLQKENIIDESGMPKERFSAEFPKEGPSILRIQQVVRGDSAAYFCASSPLDEQFFGPGTRLTVL.

This chain joins TRBV28 and TRBJ2-2; D remains unclear. Germline CDR1 and CDR2: MDHEN and SYDVKM. CDR3 size: 18 residues. The V and J ends lost 0 bases and 0 bases respectively, with 14 bases between them. The CDR3 DNA follows: TGTGCCAGCAGTTTATGGCAGGATCCGTACTCGAACACCGGGGAGCTGTTTTTT. This encodes CASSLWQDPYSNTGELFF.

The chain uses TRBV7-2 and TRBJ2-3; TRBD2 aligns across 7 bases. Germline V gene sequence: CDR1 SGHTA, CDR2 FQGNSA. The length of the CDR3 is 16 residues. V lost 4 bases and J lost 5; bases outside the gene matches: 12. The CDR3 spells CASSSNPAGVGDTQYF. CDR3 DNA sequence: TGTGCCAGCAGCTCCAACCCCGCGGGGGTGGGAGATACGCAGTATTTT.

This clonotype was seen only once. The V gene is TRBV7-9, the J gene TRBJ2-7, with a possible D match to TRBD2 (5 bases). This CDR3 contains 16 residues. Trimming stripped 0 bases from V and 0 bases from J, with 12 bases between. In germline, CDR1 is SEHNR, CDR2 FQNEAQ (reference sequence). CDR3 loop: CASSLAGAATSYEQYF. As DNA, the CDR3 is TGTGCCAGCAGCTTAGCGGGAGCAGCGACCTCCTACGAGCAGTACTTC.

This sequence joins TRBV6-6 and TRBJ1-5; perhaps TRBD1 as D (5 bases). Looked up from germline, CDR1 is MNHNY and CDR2 is SVGAGI (reference sequence). V shed 5 bases and J shed 0 bases, with 11 bases lying between them. The CDR3 runs 15 residues. The CDR3 nucleotides are TGTGCCAGCAGTCGCCAGGGAATTAGCAATCAGCCCCAGCATTTT. Encoded protein: CASSRQGISNQPQHF.

V gene TRBV28 combines with J gene TRBJ2-7; D is uncertain. The germline CDR1 and CDR2 sequences are MDHEN and SYDVKM. V dropped 3 bases and J dropped 4 bases, with 7 bases sitting between them. There are 12 residues in the CDR3. The CDR3 loop is CASSFGKYEQYF. Here the CDR3 DNA reads TGTGCCAGCAGTTTCGGAAAGTACGAGCAGTACTTC. The entire variable domain, with the rest obtained from reference TRBV28 and TRBJ2-7, is as follows: DVKVTQSSRYLVKRTGEKVFLECVQDMDHENMFWYRQDPGLGLRLIYFSYDVKMKEKGDIPEGYSVSREKKERFSLILESASTNQTSMYLCASSFGKYEQYFGPGTRLTVT.